These 31 T cell receptor beta chains originate from one sample sequenced in a study of T cells after posttransplantation cyclophosphamide. Treatment was busulfan-fludarabine conditioning, a marrow graft, and cyclophosphamide on days +3 and +4. Measured with immunoSEQ multiplex PCR; TCRdb has only the in-frame clones, and not every one. Here the sample spans around 22,000 clones, roughly nine tenths being singletons. The sequences come from PBMCs, collected after allogeneic stem cell transplant with posttransplant cyclophosphamide. All receptors come from a female patient in her 30s who received an allogeneic stem cell transplant from an unrelated donor, was CMV-positive, and had no GVHD. T cells may partly derive from the graft donor.

This clone was seen a single time. V gene TRBV10-3 combines with J gene TRBJ1-2; D may be TRBD1 (6 bases). Trimming removed 0 bases from V and 4 bases from J, with 9 bases in between. Germline V gene sequence: CDR1 ENHRY, CDR2 SYGVKD. The CDR3 extends over 14 amino acids. The CDR3 coding sequence is TGTGCCATCAGTGAGTCTGGGGGCTCCTATGGCTACACCTTC. As protein: CAISESGGSYGYTF.

The rearrangement links TRBV15 to TRBJ2-5, with 14 bases that match TRBD2. J was trimmed by 4 bases and V by 4 bases; bases with no gene match: 5. The CDR3 is 16 residues long. Germline V CDR1 and CDR2: LNHNV, YYDKDF (reference sequence). CDR3 nucleotide sequence: TGTGCCACCAGCATCCAAGGACTAGCGGGGGGAGAGACCCAGTACTTC. Translated: CATSIQGLAGGETQYF.

This chain connects TRBV18 to TRBJ1-6; TRBD1 matches 7 bases. V was clipped by 3 bases and J by 8 bases; unmatched bases: 4. Germline values: CDR1 KGHSH, CDR2 LQKENI. This CDR3 has 14 residues. CDR3 nucleotide sequence: TGTGCCAGCTCACCGGACAGGAGGGATTCACCCCTCCACTTT. It encodes CASSPDRRDSPLHF.

The rearrangement joins TRBV5-4 to TRBJ2-7, with D tentatively TRBD1 (5 bases). V lost 1 base and J 1 base, leaving 9 bases between the germline ends. The V gene's germline CDR1 is SGHNT and CDR2 YYREEE (reference sequence). This CDR3 is built from 14 residues. DNA of the CDR3: TGTGCCAGCAGCTTGACCCAGGGTTCCTACGAGCAGTACTTC. The encoded protein is CASSLTQGSYEQYF.

The J gene is TRBJ2-1, the V gene TRBV13; maybe TRBD2 (8 bases). CDR3 length equals 17 residues. Trimming pared 4 bases from V and 8 bases from J, leaving 24 bases between. From germline, CDR1 is PRHDT and CDR2 FYEKMQ (reference sequence). In DNA, the CDR3 is TGTGCCAGCAGCTCCGGGACAGCGGGGGTATTGGTCGATGAGCAGTTCTTC. Protein product: CASSSGTAGVLVDEQFF.

This chain links TRBV19 with TRBJ1-5, with 7 bases aligning to TRBD1. The germline CDR1 and CDR2 sequences are LNHDA and SQIVND (reference sequence). V lost 4 bases and J lost 1; bases outside the gene matches: 10. This CDR3 region has 17 residues. This chain's CDR3 is CASSRQTGVYSNQPQHF. Here the CDR3 DNA reads TGTGCCAGTAGTAGGCAAACAGGGGTTTACAGCAATCAGCCCCAGCATTTT.

The V call is TRBV4-2, the J call TRBJ2-3; the D is unclear. V lost 3 bases, J lost 6 bases, and 7 bases lay in between. Looked up from germline, CDR1 is LGHNA and CDR2 is YNFKEQ. CDR3 size: 12 residues. In DNA, the CDR3 is TGTGCCAGCAGCCAGCGGCGGGATACGCAGTATTTT. This gives the protein CASSQRRDTQYF.

The chain employs TRBV18 and TRBJ1-1; 10 bases line up with TRBD1. Per the germline V gene, CDR1 is KGHSH and CDR2 is LQKENI. This CDR3 comprises 15 residues. Germline trimming cut 0 bases from V and 5 bases from J; bases unmatched to any gene: 3. CDR3 region: CASSPPGQGGTEAFF. The CDR3 nucleotides are TGTGCCAGCTCACCACCTGGACAGGGGGGGACTGAAGCTTTCTTT. Full variable domain (rest looked up from reference TRBV18 and TRBJ1-1): NAGVMQNPRHLVRRRGQEARLRCSPMKGHSHVYWYRQLPEEGLKFMVYLQKENIIDESGMPKERFSAEFPKEGPSILRIQQVVRGDSAAYFCASSPPGQGGTEAFFGQGTRLTVV.

V is TRBV28 and J is TRBJ1-2, with D tentatively TRBD1 (5 bases). The V end lost 5 bases, the J end lost 7 bases, and 14 bases lay between the germline ends. This CDR3 contains 13 residues. CDR1 and CDR2 (germline): MDHEN, SYDVKM. Here the CDR3 DNA reads TGTGCCAGCAGTCCCCCCGGGGGGTCTGGCTACACCTTC. Amino acids: CASSPPGGSGYTF.

V is TRBV9 and J is TRBJ1-4; D is perhaps TRBD1 (6 bases). The V gene lost 4 bases and the J gene lost 6 bases, with 16 bases spanning the gap. The CDR3 is 15 amino acids. Germline CDR1 and CDR2: SGDLS and YYNGEE. CDR3 sequence: CASSFRDNGYEKLFF. The CDR3 DNA follows: TGTGCCAGCAGCTTCCGGGACAACGGCTATGAAAAACTGTTTTTT.

Here the CDR3 reads CASSPDRASPLHF. The CDR3 DNA reads TGTGCCAGCAGCCCCGACAGGGCTTCACCCCTCCACTTT. The chain uses TRBV11-3 and TRBJ1-6; 7 nucleotides align to TRBD1. In germline, CDR1 is SGHNT, CDR2 YENEEA. There are 13 residues in the CDR3. V shed 5 bases, J shed 9 bases, and the junction held 4 bases outside the gene matches.

V and J are TRBV19 and TRBJ2-1, with D possibly TRBD2 on 6 matching bases. The V gene lost 1 base and the J gene lost 0 bases, with 7 bases spanning the gap. The germline V gene encodes CDR1 LNHDA and CDR2 SQIVND (reference sequence). The CDR3 spans 15 residues. DNA of the CDR3: TGTGCCAGTAGTATAGGCGGGGTCTCCTACAATGAGCAGTTCTTC. This encodes CASSIGGVSYNEQFF.

The genes are TRBV15 and TRBJ1-5; no clear D gene. This CDR3 is 15 amino acids long. Between the trimmed V and J ends, which lost 0 bases and 0 bases, there was a span of 6 bases. The germline gives CDR1 LNHNV, CDR2 YYDKDF (reference sequence). CDR3 in DNA: TGTGCCACCAGCAGAGATCAGTATAGCAATCAGCCCCAGCATTTT. This codes for CATSRDQYSNQPQHF.

The chain is built from TRBV5-1 and TRBJ2-5; tentative D call: TRBD1 (7 bases). CDR1 is SGHRS and CDR2 is YFSETQ in the germline V gene. The CDR3 loop spans 16 amino acids. Trimming stripped 4 bases from V and 1 base from J, with 17 bases between. The CDR3 DNA sequence: TGCGCCAGCAGCACCTCGGGGCAGGGGGGCCAAGAGACCCAGTACTTC. Residues: CASSTSGQGGQETQYF.

The gene calls are TRBV25-1 and TRBJ1-1; D unresolved. Germline lookup yields CDR1 MGHDK and CDR2 SYGVNS. V lost 8 bases, J lost 5 bases, and 15 bases lay in between. The CDR3 has 13 residues. The CDR3, as DNA: TGTGCCAGCGCATTTGCCGGGAGGACTGAAGCTTTCTTT. Translated: CASAFAGRTEAFF.

This clone has more than one count but fewer than ten. This chain connects TRBV4-3 to TRBJ1-2; D gene unclear. The CDR3 runs to 15 residues. CDR1 is LGHNA, CDR2 YSLEER, per germline. Trimming took 0 bases from V and 4 from J, leaving 12 bases between them. This CDR3 is CASSQDAAVTYGYTF. The CDR3 DNA follows: TGCGCCAGCAGCCAAGACGCGGCCGTGACCTATGGCTACACCTTC.

A single count supports this clone. J is TRBJ1-1 and V is TRBV6-5; 8 nucleotides match TRBD1. V gave up 6 bases and J gave up 5 bases; unmatched junction bases: 5. In germline, CDR1 is MNHEY, CDR2 SVGAGI. The CDR3 has 13 residues. The CDR3 here is CASSQGAGTEAFF. The CDR3 DNA reads TGTGCCAGCAGCCAGGGGGCAGGGACTGAAGCTTTCTTT.

The sample holds a few counts of this clone. The J gene is TRBJ2-5, the V gene TRBV21-1; no DNA check was done on the table's D call, TRBD1. TRBV21-1 is a pseudogene segment. The CDR3 is 15 amino acids. The CDR3 nucleotides read TGTGCCAGCAGCCCCCCCAGGGGGGCAGAGGAGACCCAGTACTTC. Translation gives CASSPPRGAEETQYF.

This clone was detected only a few times. This chain connects TRBV25-1 to TRBJ1-2; 9 bases map to TRBD1. Germline CDR1 is MGHDK and CDR2 is SYGVNS. CDR3 length: 13 residues. Trimming cost V 1 base and J 8 bases; bases outside gene matches: 2. The CDR3: CASSESTGGGYTF. The DNA for the CDR3 is TGTGCCAGCAGTGAATCAACAGGGGGCGGCTACACCTTC.

DNA for the CDR3: TGTGCCAGCTCACCAGGCGCCAGGGGTAATAGCAATCAGCCCCAGCATTTT. Protein sequence: CASSPGARGNSNQPQHF. The V and J genes are TRBV18 and TRBJ1-5; D possibly corresponds to TRBD1 (6 bases). CDR1 and CDR2 from the germline V gene are KGHSH and LQKENI. The CDR3 totals 17 residues. V was pared by 2 bases and J by 0 bases, with 14 bases between.

The V gene is TRBV4-1, the J gene TRBJ2-7; 9 nucleotides align to TRBD2. Germline-derived CDR1 and CDR2 are MGHRA and YSYEKL. This CDR3 has 15 amino acids. The J segment lost 5 bases and the V segment lost 4 bases, leaving 9 bases of the junction unmatched. CDR3 sequence (DNA): TGCGCCAGCAGCCCCCCAGCGGGGGGTCGCGACGAGCAGTACTTC. As protein: CASSPPAGGRDEQYF.

The V gene is TRBV5-6, the J gene TRBJ1-4, with D tentatively TRBD1 (6 bases). CDR1 SGHDT and CDR2 YYEEEE come from the germline V gene. The CDR3 contains 16 residues. The V and J ends lost 5 bases and 5 bases respectively, with 19 bases between them. The CDR3: CASSRHRAVLNEKLFF. The DNA of the CDR3 is TGTGCCAGCAGTCGCCACAGGGCCGTTTTGAATGAAAAACTGTTTTTT.

The V gene is TRBV2, the J gene TRBJ2-5, with 12 bases aligning to TRBD1. Unmatched junction bases numbered 9, after V lost 8 bases and J lost 5 bases. Germline V gene lookup returns CDR1 SNHLY and CDR2 FYNNEI. CDR3 length: 15 amino acids. The CDR3 bases are TGTGCCAGCGCCCCGGGACAGGGGGCCCGTGAGACCCAGTACTTC. As protein: CASAPGQGARETQYF.

The chain couples TRBV4-3 to TRBJ2-6; 8 nucleotides agree with TRBD1. The CDR3 sequence is 16 residues long. Germline values: CDR1 LGHNA, CDR2 YSLEER. The ends lost 1 base at V and 2 bases at J; junction bases unmatched: 1. CDR3 nucleotide sequence: TGCGCCAGCAGCCAAGCGGACAGGGCTGGGGCCAACGTCCTGACTTTC. As protein: CASSQADRAGANVLTF.

The chain employs TRBV7-2 and TRBJ2-7, with no clear D. V was clipped by 5 bases and J by 4 bases, with 18 bases between them. Germline V gene lookup returns CDR1 SGHTA and CDR2 FQGNSA. CDR3 length: 15 amino acids. CDR3: CASSPVADPLYEQYF. The CDR3 DNA reads TGTGCCAGCAGCCCCGTAGCCGATCCCCTATACGAGCAGTACTTC.

The J gene is TRBJ1-5, the V gene TRBV10-3; TRBD1 is a possible D gene (5 bases). The V and J ends lost 8 bases and 1 base respectively, with 9 bases between them. This CDR3 spans 13 amino acids. Germline V gene data show CDR1 as ENHRY and CDR2 as SYGVKD. DNA of the CDR3: TGTGCCATCCACGGGGGGAGCAATCAGCCCCAGCATTTT. Its translation is CAIHGGSNQPQHF.

The chain couples TRBV7-9 to TRBJ2-7; 9 positions match TRBD1. This CDR3 spans 14 amino acids. CDR1 and CDR2 (germline): SEHNR, FQNEAQ (reference sequence). V shed 4 bases, J shed 2 bases, and the junction held 3 bases outside the gene matches. This chain's CDR3 is CASSSGTGPYEQYF. In DNA form, the CDR3 reads TGTGCCAGCAGCTCCGGGACAGGGCCCTACGAGCAGTACTTC.

This sequence joins TRBV27 and TRBJ2-3, with 8 bases identical to TRBD2. Germline CDR1 MNHEY, CDR2 SMNVEV (reference sequence). This CDR3 region has 14 residues. The trim removed 5 bases at V and 3 bases at J, leaving 4 bases unmatched. Here the CDR3 reads CASSVSGETDTQYF. CDR3 DNA sequence: TGTGCCAGCAGTGTTAGCGGGGAGACAGATACGCAGTATTTT.

The genes are TRBV7-8 and TRBJ2-1; D possibly corresponds to TRBD1 (5 bases). Germline V lookup: CDR1 SGHVS, CDR2 FQNEAQ. The CDR3 spans 16 residues. The V gene lost 3 bases and the J gene lost 5 bases, with 17 bases spanning the gap. CDR3 sequence (DNA): TGTGCCAGCAGCTTCCCGATAGGGGCTGGGGACAATGAGCAGTTCTTC. It translates to CASSFPIGAGDNEQFF. The full variable domain, its missing parts supplied by reference TRBV7-8 and TRBJ2-1, is GAGVSQSPRYKVAKRGQDVALRCDPISGHVSLFWYQQALGQGPEFLTYFQNEAQLDKSGLPSDRFFAERPEGSVSTLKIQRTQQEDSAVYLCASSFPIGAGDNEQFFGPGTRLTVL.

The chain links TRBV5-1 to TRBJ1-1, with D uncertain. The germline V gene encodes CDR1 SGHRS and CDR2 YFSETQ. The length of the CDR3 is 15 residues. V shed 0 bases and J shed 4 bases, with 13 bases lying between them. CDR3 loop: CASSLARGPTTEAFF. In DNA, the CDR3 is TGCGCCAGCAGCTTGGCCCGGGGTCCGACCACTGAAGCTTTCTTT.

The J gene is TRBJ2-5, the V gene TRBV29-1, with D hard to call. Trimming cost V 4 bases and J 5 bases, with 5 bases left between them. CDR1 and CDR2 (germline): SQVTM, ANQGSEA. The CDR3 runs 10 residues. CDR3 protein: CSVGRETQYF. The CDR3 nucleotides are TGCAGCGTTGGGCGGGAGACCCAGTACTTC.